This TCR beta chain was captured in a study of T cell responses to AZD1222 COVID-19 vaccine. Study findings and constraints: Baseline serology detected seropositivity in only six or seven AZD1222 recipients. White British people made up most donors, females outnumbered males, and clonal diversity was possibly underestimated. Dominant CD4 TCR responses targeted spike regions 160-218 and 743-854.

The assay was immunoSEQ multiplex PCR, and TCRdb's table has in-frame clones only and misses some. Altogether 140,000 to 150,000 clones are present, 88% being singletons, with the ten largest covering about 5.4%. A word on this clone: The antigen remains unidentified.

This CDR3 contains 16 residues. Trimming shortened V by 5 bases and J by 1 base, and 17 bases separated the two germline ends. Germline lookup yields CDR1 SGHVS and CDR2 FNYEAQ. The chain is built from TRBV7-6 and TRBJ1-1, with D hard to call. The sample consisted of peripheral blood, taken 28 days after the second dose of the MenACWY control vaccine. The sequence was collected from an adult who received the MenACWY meningococcal vaccine as a control. CDR3 region: CASSPRHQMKNTEAFF. DNA of the CDR3: TGTGCCAGCAGCCCCAGACACCAAATGAAGAACACTGAAGCTTTCTTT.